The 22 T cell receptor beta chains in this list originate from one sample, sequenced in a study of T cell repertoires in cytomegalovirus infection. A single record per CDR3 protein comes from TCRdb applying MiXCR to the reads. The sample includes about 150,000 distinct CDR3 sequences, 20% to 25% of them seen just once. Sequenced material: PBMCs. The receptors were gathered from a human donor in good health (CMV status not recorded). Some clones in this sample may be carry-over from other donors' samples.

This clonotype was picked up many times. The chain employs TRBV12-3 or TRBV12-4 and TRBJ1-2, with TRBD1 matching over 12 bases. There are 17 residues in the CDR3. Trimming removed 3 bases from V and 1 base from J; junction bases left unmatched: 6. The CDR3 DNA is TGTGCCAGCAGTTTCGGGACAGGGGGCCGTAATAACTATGGCTACACCTTC. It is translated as CASSFGTGGRNNYGYTF.

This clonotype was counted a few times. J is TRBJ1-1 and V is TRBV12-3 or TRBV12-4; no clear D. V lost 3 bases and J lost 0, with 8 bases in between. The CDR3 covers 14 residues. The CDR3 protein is CASSFDGLNTEAFF. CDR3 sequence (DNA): TGTGCCAGCAGTTTCGACGGGTTGAACACTGAAGCTTTCTTT.

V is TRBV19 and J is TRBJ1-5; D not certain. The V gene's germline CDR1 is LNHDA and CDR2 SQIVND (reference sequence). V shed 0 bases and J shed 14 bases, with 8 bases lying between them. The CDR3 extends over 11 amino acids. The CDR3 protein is CASSIERQKHF. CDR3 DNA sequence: TGTGCCAGTAGTATAGAAAGGCAAAAGCATTTT.

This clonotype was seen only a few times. The CDR3 reads CASSYSGGYGYTF. In DNA form, the CDR3 reads TGTGCCAGCAGTTACTCGGGTGGCTATGGCTACACCTTC. V gene TRBV6-5 combines with J gene TRBJ1-2; D gene ambiguous. CDR3 size: 13 residues. Germline-derived CDR1 and CDR2 are MNHEY and SVGAGI. Trimming took off 0 bases at V and 4 bases at J, with 6 bases between the two ends.

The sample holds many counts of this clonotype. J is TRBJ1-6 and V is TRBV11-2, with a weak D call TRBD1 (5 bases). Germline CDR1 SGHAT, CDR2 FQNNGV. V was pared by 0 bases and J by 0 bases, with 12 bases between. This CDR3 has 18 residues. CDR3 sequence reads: CASSLDLSGLSYNSPLHF. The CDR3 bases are TGTGCCAGCAGCTTAGACTTATCGGGGCTCTCCTATAATTCACCCCTCCACTTT.

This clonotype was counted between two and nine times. CDR3 DNA: TGTGCCAGCAGTCACCCACTAGCGGGAGCCGGAGATACGCAGTATTTT. Translation: CASSHPLAGAGDTQYF. The V gene is TRBV28, the J gene TRBJ2-3; 11 positions agree with TRBD2. CDR3 length equals 16 residues. The V and J ends lost 5 bases and 5 bases, in that order; junction bases with no gene match: 9. Germline V lookup: CDR1 MDHEN, CDR2 SYDVKM.

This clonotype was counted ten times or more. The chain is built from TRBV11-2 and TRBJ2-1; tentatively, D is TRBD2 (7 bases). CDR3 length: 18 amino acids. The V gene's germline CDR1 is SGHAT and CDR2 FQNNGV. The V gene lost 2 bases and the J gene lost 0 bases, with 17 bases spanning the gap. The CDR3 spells CASSLRRGPSSSYNEQFF. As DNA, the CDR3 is TGTGCCAGCAGCTTAAGGCGGGGGCCATCGAGCTCCTACAATGAGCAGTTCTTC.

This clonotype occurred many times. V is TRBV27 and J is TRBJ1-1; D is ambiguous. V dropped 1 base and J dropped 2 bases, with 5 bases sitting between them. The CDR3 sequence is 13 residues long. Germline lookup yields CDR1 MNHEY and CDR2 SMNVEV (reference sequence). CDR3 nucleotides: TGTGCCAGCAGTTTATTCGGAAACACTGAAGCTTTCTTT. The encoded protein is CASSLFGNTEAFF.

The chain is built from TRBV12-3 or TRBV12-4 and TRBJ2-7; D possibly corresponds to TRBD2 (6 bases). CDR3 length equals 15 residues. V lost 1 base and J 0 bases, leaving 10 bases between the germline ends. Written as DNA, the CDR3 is TGTGCCAGCAGTTTAGACGCGGGGAGCTCCTACGAGCAGTACTTC. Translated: CASSLDAGSSYEQYF.

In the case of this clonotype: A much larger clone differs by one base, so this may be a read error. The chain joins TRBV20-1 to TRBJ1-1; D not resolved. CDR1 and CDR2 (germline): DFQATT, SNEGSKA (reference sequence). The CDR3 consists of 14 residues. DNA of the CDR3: TGCAATGCTAGAGATCCTCAGCGGACCACTGAAGCTTTCTTT. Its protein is CNARDPQRTTEAFF.

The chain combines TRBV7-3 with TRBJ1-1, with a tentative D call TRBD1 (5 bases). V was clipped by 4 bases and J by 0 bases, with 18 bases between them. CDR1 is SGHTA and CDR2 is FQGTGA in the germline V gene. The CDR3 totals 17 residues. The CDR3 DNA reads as TGTGCCAGCAGCTCCACGACTATGGAGGGACTGAACACTGAAGCTTTCTTT. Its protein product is CASSSTTMEGLNTEAFF.

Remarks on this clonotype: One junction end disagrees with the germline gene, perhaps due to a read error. CDR3 sequence (DNA): TGTGCCAGCAGCTCCGATTCCTACGATCAGTACTTC. This sequence encodes CASSSDSYDQYF. The J gene is TRBJ2-7, the V gene TRBV5-6; D remains ambiguous. Germline V gene sequence: CDR1 SGHDT, CDR2 YYEEEE. The CDR3 is 12 residues long.

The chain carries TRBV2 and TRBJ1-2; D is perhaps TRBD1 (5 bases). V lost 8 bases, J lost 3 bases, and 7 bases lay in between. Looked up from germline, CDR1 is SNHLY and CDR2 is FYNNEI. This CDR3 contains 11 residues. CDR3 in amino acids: CASGRDYGYTF. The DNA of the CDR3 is TGTGCCAGCGGCAGGGACTATGGCTACACCTTC. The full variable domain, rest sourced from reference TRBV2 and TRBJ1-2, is EPEVTQTPSHQVTQMGQEVILRCVPISNHLYFYWYRQILGQKVEFLVSFYNNEISEKSEIFDDQFSVERPDGSNFTLKIRSTKLEDSAMYFCASGRDYGYTFGSGTRLTVV.

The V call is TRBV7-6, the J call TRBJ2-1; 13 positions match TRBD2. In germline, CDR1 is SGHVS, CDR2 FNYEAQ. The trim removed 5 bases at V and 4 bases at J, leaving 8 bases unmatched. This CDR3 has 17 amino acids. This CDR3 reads CASSVWTSGRKYNEQFF. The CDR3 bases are TGTGCCAGCAGCGTCTGGACTAGCGGGAGAAAATACAATGAGCAGTTCTTC.

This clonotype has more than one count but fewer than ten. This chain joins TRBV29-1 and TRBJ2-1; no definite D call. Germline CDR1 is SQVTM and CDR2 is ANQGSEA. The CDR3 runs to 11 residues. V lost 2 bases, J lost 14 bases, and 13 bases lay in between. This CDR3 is CSVENGGLEFF. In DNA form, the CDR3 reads TGCAGCGTTGAAAACGGCGGATTGGAGTTCTTC.

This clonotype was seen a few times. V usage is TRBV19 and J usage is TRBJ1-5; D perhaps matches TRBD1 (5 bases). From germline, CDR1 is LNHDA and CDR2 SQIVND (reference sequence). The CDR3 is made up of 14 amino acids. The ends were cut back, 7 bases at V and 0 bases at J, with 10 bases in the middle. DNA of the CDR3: TGTGCCAGTATGGGACCCTATAGCAATCAGCCCCAGCATTTT. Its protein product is CASMGPYSNQPQHF.

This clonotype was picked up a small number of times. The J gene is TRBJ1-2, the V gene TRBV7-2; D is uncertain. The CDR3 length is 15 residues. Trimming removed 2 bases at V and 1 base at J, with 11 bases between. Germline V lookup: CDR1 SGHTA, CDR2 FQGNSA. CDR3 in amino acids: CASSLLGKNNYGYTF. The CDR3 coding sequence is TGTGCCAGCAGCTTACTGGGGAAAAATAACTATGGCTACACCTTC. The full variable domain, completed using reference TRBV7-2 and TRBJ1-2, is GAGVSQSPSNKVTEKGKDVELRCDPISGHTALYWYRQSLGQGLEFLIYFQGNSAPDKSGLPSDRFSAERTGGSVSTLTIQRTQQEDSAVYLCASSLLGKNNYGYTFGSGTRLTVV.

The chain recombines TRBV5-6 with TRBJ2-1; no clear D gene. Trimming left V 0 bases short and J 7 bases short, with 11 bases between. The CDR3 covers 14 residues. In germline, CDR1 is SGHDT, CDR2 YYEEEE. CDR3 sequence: CASSLGSVQNEQFF. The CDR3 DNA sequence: TGTGCCAGCAGCTTGGGCTCGGTCCAGAATGAGCAGTTCTTC.

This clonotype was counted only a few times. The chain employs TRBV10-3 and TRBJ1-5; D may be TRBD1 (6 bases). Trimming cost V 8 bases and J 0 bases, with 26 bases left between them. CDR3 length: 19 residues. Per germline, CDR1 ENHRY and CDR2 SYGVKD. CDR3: CAISRFLNLRDISNQPQHF. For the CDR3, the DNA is TGTGCCATCTCACGATTCCTTAACCTCCGGGACATTAGCAATCAGCCCCAGCATTTT.

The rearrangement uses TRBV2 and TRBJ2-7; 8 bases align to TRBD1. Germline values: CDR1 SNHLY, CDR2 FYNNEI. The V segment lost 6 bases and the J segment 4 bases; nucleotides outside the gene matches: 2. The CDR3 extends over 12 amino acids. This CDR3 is CASRQGGYEQYF. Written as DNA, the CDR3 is TGTGCCAGCAGACAGGGGGGTTACGAGCAGTACTTC.

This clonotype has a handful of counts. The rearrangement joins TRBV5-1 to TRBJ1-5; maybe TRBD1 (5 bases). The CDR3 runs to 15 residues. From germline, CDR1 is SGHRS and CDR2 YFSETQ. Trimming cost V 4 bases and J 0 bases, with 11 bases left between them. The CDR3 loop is CASSPGDLSNQPQHF. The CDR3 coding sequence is TGCGCCAGCAGCCCTGGGGACCTTAGCAATCAGCCCCAGCATTTT.

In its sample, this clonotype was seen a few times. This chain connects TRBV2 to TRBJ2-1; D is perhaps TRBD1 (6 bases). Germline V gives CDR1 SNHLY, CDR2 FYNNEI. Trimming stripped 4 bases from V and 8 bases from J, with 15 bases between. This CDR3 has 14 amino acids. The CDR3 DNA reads TGTGCCAGCAGTGCACAGGGCCTAGGGGATGAGCAGTTCTTC. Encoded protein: CASSAQGLGDEQFF.